A single T cell receptor (beta chain) is shown here with its context. Its antigen is still unknown. A read error may account for a junction end that differs from germline. CDR1 and CDR2 are read off the germline V gene (reference sequence) as SSHAT and FNYEAQ. From cysteine to phenylalanine, the CDR3 is 15 amino acids long. Just CDR3 DNA is preserved here, 45 bases in frame from base 1. Genomic DNA was isolated from the sorted cells so that the TCRbeta CDR3 region could be sequenced. The immunoSEQ Assay was used for sequencing of TCRbeta CDR3 regions. TCRdb limited this immuneACCESS table to in-frame rearrangements with V and J called. A share of clones is missing; checked studies link under half to unresolved V genes, and the rest is unexplained. The sample records about 60,000 clones, about nine tenths of which are singletons. Over 9% of the sample goes to the ten largest clones. The data are from a study of OX40 agonist ivuxolimab in advanced cancers. Looking at the study overall: Ivuxolimab was an agonistic, fully human IgG2 monoclonal antibody directed against OX40 (CD134), a costimulatory receptor. Intravenous ivuxolimab was administered to patients every 2 weeks at six dose levels: 0.01, 0.1, 0.3, 1.5, 3 and 10 mg/kg. Among the roughly 52 dose-escalation patients, around 19 had hepatocellular carcinoma, 15 melanoma, 9 renal cell carcinoma and 9 head and neck cancer. In the dose-escalation cohort, 70% to 85% of patients were male, and the mean age was about 55 years, with a range of about 23 to 85. Prior anti-PD-1, anti-PD-L1 or anti-CTLA-4 therapy was permitted, and approximately 42% of dose-escalation patients had received checkpoint inhibitors. Partial responses occurred in three dose-escalation patients, of whom one had hepatocellular carcinoma and two had cutaneous melanoma. The point of sequencing TCRbeta in the periphery was to test whether ivuxolimab changed TCR sequence diversity and drove clonal T-cell expansion. The paper reports the monotherapy dose-escalation portion (N ≈ 50 patients) of the phase I ivuxolimab trial.

Patients with a history of autoimmune disease or receiving systemic immunosuppression were excluded from the trial. Peripheral blood for TCR sequencing was collected from all dose cohorts at baseline, on cycle 4 day 1, and on cycle 7 day 1. The samples were drawn from a first-in-human, open-label, multicenter phase I dose-escalation trial of ivuxolimab. The trial enrolled adults with locally advanced or metastatic head and neck squamous cell, hepatocellular, melanoma or renal cell carcinoma. Before TCR sequencing, CD4+ T cells and CD8+ T cells were sorted from peripheral blood as separate populations. What the study reported, not specific to this receptor: The antigen specificity of the peripheral T cells that underwent clonal expansion was not determined. In partial responders in the 0.1-3.0 mg/kg groups, normalized peripheral clonal expansion was found to be among the lowest, especially among CD8+ T cells. On average, CD8+ T cells showed more expanded clones than CD4+ T cells after ivuxolimab. At doses of 0.1 to 3.0 mg/kg, clonal expansion of both CD4+ and CD8+ blood T cells was observed from baseline to week 6. Low levels of normalized T-cell clonal expansion were also seen in some patients who did not respond.

This TCR derives from an adult with an advanced solid tumor such as melanoma, head and neck, liver or kidney cancer. Specimen: CD4+ or CD8+ T cells sorted from blood, collected in a trial of the OX40 agonist ivuxolimab. The chain is assembled from TRBV7-7 and TRBJ1-3; the junction holds 8 bases that match TRBD1. CDR3 loop: CASSLGQGEGNTIYF. DNA sequence: TGTGCTAGCAGCTTAGGACAGGGCGAGGGAAACACCATATATTTT.